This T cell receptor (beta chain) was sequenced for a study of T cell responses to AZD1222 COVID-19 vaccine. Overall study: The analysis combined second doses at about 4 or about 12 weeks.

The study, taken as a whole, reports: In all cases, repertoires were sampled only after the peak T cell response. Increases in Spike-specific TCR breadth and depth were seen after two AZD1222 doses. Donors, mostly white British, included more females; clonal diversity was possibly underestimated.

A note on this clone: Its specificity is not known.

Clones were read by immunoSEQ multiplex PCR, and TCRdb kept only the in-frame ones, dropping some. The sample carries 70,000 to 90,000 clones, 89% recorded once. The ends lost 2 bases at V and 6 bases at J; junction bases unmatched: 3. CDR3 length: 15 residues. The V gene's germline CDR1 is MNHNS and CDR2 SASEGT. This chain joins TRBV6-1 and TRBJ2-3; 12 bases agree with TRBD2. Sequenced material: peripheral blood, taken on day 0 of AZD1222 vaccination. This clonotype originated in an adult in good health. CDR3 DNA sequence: TGTGCCAGCAGTGAACGGACTAGCGGGAAGGATACGCAGTATTTT. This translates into CASSERTSGKDTQYF.